This T cell receptor (beta chain) was sequenced in a study of OX40 agonist ivuxolimab in advanced cancers. Clones were read by immunoSEQ multiplex PCR, and TCRdb kept only the in-frame ones, dropping some. The profile shows roughly 48,000 clones, approximately 84% of them singletons. V dropped 1 base and J dropped 1 base, with 20 bases sitting between them. CDR3 length equals 18 residues. CDR1 is LGHNA and CDR2 is YNFKEQ in the germline V gene. This TCR came from an adult with an advanced solid tumor such as melanoma, head and neck, liver or kidney cancer. This sample comprised CD4+ or CD8+ T cells sorted from blood, obtained in a trial of the OX40 agonist ivuxolimab. V and J are TRBV4-2 and TRBJ2-7; weak D call: TRBD2 (5 bases). The CDR3 loop reads CASSQAVKTRGQSYEQYF. In DNA form, the CDR3 reads TGTGCCAGCAGCCAAGCGGTAAAAACGCGAGGGCAGTCCTACGAGCAGTACTTC.